The TCR beta chain described here comes from a study of blood T cell repertoires in COVID-19. Study summary: There were acute and convalescent COVID-19 samples, and they came from the United States, Italy and Spain. T cells, B-cell-depleted T cells, or PBMCs provided the cDNA or gDNA that served as material.

In the study's own analysis: Reference gene primer amplification gave estimated nucleated cell counts. Measured with immunoSEQ multiplex PCR; TCRdb has only the in-frame clones, and not every one. D and trimming were read from the DNA, whereas the V and J calls and clone size are those reported in that table. The sample consists of 150,000 or so clones, 87% of them appearing once. Germline V gene lookup returns CDR1 LNHDA and CDR2 SQIVND (reference sequence). The CDR3 loop spans 16 amino acids. V was shortened by 5 bases and J by 9 bases, with 25 bases between the two germline ends. J is TRBJ1-2 and V is TRBV19; a possible D gene is TRBD1 (6 bases). Sequenced: peripheral blood. The origin of this receptor is a human donor in a cohort sampled during active COVID-19. The CDR3 DNA follows: TGTGCCAGTAGTCCCCCCACGGGACAAAAAGAAGGTAGCTACACCTTC. Translation: CASSPPTGQKEGSYTF. The full variable domain, its missing parts supplied by reference TRBV19 and TRBJ1-2, is DGGITQSPKYLFRKEGQNVTLSCEQNLNHDAMYWYRQDPGQGLRLIYYSQIVNDFQKGDIAEGYSVSREKKESFPLTVTSAQKNPTAFYLCASSPPTGQKEGSYTFGSGTRLTVV.